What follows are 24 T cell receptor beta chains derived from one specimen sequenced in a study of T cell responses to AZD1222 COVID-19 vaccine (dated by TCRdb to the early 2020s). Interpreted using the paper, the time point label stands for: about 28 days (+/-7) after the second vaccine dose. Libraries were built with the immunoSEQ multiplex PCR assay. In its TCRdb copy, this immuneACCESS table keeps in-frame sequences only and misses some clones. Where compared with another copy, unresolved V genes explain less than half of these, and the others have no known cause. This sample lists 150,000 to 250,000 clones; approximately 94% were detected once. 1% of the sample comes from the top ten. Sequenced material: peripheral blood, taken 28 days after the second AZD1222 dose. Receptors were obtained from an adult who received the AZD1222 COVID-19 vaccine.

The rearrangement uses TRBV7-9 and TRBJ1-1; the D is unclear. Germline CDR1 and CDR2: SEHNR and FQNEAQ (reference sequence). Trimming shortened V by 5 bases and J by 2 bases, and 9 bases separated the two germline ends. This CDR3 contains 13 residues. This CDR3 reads CASSGSPNTEAFF. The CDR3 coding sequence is TGTGCCAGCAGCGGCAGTCCAAACACTGAAGCTTTCTTT.

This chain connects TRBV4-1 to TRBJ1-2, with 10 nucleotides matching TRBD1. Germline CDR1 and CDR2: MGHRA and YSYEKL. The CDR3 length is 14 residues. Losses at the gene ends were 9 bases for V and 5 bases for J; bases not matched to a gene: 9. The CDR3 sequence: CASTDRGTGYGYTF. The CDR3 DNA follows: TGCGCCAGTACGGACAGGGGGACCGGTTATGGCTACACCTTC.

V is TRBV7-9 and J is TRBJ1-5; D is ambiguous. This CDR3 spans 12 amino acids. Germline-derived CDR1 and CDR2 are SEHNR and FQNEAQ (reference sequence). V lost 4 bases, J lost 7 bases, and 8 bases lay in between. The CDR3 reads CASSSKAQPQHF. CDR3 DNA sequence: TGTGCCAGCAGCTCAAAGGCACAGCCCCAGCATTTT.

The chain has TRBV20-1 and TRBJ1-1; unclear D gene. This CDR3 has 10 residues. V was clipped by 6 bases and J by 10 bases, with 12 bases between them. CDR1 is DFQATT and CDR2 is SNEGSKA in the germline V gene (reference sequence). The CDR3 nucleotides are TGCAGTGCCGCGCCCGGTCTAGCTTTCTTT. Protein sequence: CSAAPGLAFF.

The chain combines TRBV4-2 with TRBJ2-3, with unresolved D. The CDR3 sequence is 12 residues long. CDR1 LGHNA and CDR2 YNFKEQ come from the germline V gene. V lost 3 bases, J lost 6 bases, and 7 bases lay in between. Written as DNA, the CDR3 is TGTGCCAGCAGCCATCAAGGGGATACGCAGTATTTT. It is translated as CASSHQGDTQYF.

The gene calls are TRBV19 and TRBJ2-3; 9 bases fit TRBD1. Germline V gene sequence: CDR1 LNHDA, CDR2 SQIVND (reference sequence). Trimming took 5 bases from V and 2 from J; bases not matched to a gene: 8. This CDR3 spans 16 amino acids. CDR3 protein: CASSEAGTGHTDTQYF. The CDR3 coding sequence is TGTGCCAGTAGTGAAGCCGGGACAGGGCACACAGATACGCAGTATTTT.

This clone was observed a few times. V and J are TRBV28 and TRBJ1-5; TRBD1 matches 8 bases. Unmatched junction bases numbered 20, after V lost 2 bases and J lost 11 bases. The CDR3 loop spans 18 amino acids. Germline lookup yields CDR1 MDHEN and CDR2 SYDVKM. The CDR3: CASSLKGARQGSRGAQHF. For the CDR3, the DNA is TGTGCCAGCAGTTTAAAGGGGGCCAGACAGGGGTCGAGGGGGGCCCAGCATTTT.

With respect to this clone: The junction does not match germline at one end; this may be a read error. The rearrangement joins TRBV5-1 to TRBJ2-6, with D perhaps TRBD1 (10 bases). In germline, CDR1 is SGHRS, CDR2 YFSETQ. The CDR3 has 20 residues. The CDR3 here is CARSGGTGASYLSGANVLTF. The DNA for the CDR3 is TGCGCCCGCAGCGGGGGGACAGGGGCTTCTTATCTCTCTGGGGCCAACGTCCTGACTTTC.

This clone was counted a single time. The CDR3 DNA is TGTGCCAGCACCCCCCCGGGCTATAATTCACCCCTCCACTTT. Amino acids: CASTPPGYNSPLHF. V and J are TRBV6-6 and TRBJ1-6, with D uncertain. Germline CDR1 MNHNY, CDR2 SVGAGI (reference sequence). The CDR3 is made up of 14 amino acids. The V end was cut by 7 bases, the J end by 3 bases, with 10 bases between.

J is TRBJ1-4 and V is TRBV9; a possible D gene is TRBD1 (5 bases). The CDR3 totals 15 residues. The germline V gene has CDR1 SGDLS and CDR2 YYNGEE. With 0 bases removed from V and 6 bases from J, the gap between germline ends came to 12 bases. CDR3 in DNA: TGTGCCAGCAGCGTAGAGGAGGGACCGGATGAAAAACTGTTTTTT. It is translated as CASSVEEGPDEKLFF.

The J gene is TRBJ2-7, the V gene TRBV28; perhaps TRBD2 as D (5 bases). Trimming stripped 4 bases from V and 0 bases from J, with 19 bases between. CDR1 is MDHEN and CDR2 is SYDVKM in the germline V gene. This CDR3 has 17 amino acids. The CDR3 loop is CASSSGSSGLSSYEQYF. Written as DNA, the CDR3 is TGTGCCAGCAGTTCGGGGAGTTCGGGCCTGAGCTCCTACGAGCAGTACTTC. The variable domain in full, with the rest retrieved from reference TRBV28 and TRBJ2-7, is DVKVTQSSRYLVKRTGEKVFLECVQDMDHENMFWYRQDPGLGLRLIYFSYDVKMKEKGDIPEGYSVSREKKERFSLILESASTNQTSMYLCASSSGSSGLSSYEQYFGPGTRLTVT.

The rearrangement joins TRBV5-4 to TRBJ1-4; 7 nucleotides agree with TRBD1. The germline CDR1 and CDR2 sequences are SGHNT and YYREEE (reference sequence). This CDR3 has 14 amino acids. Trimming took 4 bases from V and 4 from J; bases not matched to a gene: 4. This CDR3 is CASSAGQDNEKLFF. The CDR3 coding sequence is TGTGCCAGCAGCGCCGGACAGGATAATGAAAAACTGTTTTTT.

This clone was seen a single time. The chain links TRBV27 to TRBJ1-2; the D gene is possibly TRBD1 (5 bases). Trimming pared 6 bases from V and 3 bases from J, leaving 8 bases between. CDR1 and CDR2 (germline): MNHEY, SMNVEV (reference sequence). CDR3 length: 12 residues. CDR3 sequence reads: CASRRGDYGYTF. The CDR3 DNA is TGTGCCAGCAGGCGGGGGGACTATGGCTACACCTTC.

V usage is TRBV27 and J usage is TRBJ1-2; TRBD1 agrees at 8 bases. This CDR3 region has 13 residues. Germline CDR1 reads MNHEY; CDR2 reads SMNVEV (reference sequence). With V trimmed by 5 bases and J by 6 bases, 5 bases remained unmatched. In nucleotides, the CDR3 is TGTGCCAGCAGTCACCCGACAGGGGATGGCTACACCTTC. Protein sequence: CASSHPTGDGYTF.

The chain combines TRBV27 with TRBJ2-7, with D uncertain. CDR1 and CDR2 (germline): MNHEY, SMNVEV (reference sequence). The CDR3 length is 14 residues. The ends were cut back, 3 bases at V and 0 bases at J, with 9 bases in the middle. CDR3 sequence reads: CASSLAASSYEQYF. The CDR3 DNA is TGTGCCAGCAGTTTGGCCGCGAGCTCCTACGAGCAGTACTTC.

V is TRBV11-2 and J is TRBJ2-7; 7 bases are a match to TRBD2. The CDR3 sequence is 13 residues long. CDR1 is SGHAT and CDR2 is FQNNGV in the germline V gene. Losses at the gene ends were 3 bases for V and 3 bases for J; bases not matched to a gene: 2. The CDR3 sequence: CASSFSSGYEQYF. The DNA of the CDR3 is TGTGCCAGCAGCTTCTCTAGCGGCTACGAGCAGTACTTC.

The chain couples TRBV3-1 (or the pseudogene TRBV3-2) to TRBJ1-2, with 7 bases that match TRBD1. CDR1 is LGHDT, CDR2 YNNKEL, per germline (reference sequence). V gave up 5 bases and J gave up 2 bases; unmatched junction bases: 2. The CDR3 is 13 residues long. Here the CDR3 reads CASSADRNYGYTF. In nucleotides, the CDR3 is TGTGCCAGCAGCGCGGACAGGAACTATGGCTACACCTTC.

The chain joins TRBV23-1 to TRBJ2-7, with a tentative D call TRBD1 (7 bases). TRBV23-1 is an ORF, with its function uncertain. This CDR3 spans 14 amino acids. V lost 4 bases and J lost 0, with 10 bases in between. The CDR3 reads CASSPRDSSYEQYF. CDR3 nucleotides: TGCGCCAGCAGTCCGCGGGACAGCTCCTACGAGCAGTACTTC.

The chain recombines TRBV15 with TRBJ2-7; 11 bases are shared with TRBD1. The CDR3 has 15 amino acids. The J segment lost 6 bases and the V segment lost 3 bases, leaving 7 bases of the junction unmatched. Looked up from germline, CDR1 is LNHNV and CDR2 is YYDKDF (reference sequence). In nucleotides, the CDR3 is TGTGCCACCAGCAGGTGGACAGGGGGCCGGCTCGAGCAGTACTTC. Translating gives CATSRWTGGRLEQYF.

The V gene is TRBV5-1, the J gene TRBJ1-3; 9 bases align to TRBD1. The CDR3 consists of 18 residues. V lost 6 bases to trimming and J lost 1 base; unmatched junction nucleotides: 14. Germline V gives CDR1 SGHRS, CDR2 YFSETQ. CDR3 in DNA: TGCGCCAGCAACCCCGGGACAGGGACCTTTGGGTCTGGAAACACCATATATTTT. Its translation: CASNPGTGTFGSGNTIYF. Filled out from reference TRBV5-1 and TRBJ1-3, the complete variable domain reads KAGVTQTPRYLIKTRGQQVTLSCSPISGHRSVSWYQQTPGQGLQFLFEYFSETQRNKGNFPGRFSGRQFSNSRSEMNVSTLELGDSALYLCASNPGTGTFGSGNTIYFGEGSWLTVV.

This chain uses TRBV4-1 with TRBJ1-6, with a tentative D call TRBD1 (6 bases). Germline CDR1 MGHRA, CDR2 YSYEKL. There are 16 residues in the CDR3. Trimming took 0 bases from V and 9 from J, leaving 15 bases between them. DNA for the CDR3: TGCGCCAGCAGCCAAGAGTCAAGGGGGTTAGGTTCACCCCTCCACTTT. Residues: CASSQESRGLGSPLHF.

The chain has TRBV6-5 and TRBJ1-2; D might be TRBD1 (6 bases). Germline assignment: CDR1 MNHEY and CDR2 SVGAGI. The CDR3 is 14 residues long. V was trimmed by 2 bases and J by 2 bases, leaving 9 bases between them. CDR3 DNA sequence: TGTGCCAGCAGTTACGGGGGGCTCAACTATGGCTACACCTTC. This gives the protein CASSYGGLNYGYTF.

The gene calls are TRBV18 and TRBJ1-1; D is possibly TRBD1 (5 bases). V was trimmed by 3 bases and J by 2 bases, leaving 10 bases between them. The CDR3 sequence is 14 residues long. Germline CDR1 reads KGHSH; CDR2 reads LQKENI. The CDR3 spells CASSPAGINTEAFF. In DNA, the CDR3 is TGTGCCAGCTCACCCGCAGGGATTAACACTGAAGCTTTCTTT.

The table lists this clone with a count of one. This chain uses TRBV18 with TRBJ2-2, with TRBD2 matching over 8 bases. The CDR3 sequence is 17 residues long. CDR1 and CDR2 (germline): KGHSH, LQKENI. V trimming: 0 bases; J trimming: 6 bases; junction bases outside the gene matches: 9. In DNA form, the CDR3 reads TGTGCCAGCTCACCACCGTCCGGACTAGCTTCGTCCGGGGAGCTGTTTTTT. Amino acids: CASSPPSGLASSGELFF.